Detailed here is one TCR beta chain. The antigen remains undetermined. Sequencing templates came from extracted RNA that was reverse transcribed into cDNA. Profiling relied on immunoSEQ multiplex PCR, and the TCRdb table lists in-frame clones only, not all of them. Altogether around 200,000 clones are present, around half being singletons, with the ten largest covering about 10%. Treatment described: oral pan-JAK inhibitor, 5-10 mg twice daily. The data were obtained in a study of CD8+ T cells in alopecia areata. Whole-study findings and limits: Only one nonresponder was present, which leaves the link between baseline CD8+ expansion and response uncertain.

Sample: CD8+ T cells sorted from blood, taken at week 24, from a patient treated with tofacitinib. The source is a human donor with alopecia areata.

CDR3 sequence reads: CASRNNQPQHF. CDR3 DNA: TGCGCCAGCAGAAACAATCAGCCCCAGCATTTT. The chain combines TRBV23-1 with TRBJ1-5; no firm D call. TRBV23-1 falls under the ORF class, with uncertain function. CDR3 size: 11 residues. V was shortened by 6 bases and J by 3 bases, with 3 bases between the two germline ends.